The sequence of this TCR beta chain was determined in a study of technical replicates of blood from several donors. With 4 bases clipped from V and 2 bases from J, the junction kept 6 bases outside the gene matches. The CDR3 is 16 amino acids. Germline CDR1 is SGHNT and CDR2 is YYREEE (reference sequence). Profiling relied on immunoSEQ multiplex PCR, and the TCRdb table lists in-frame clones only, not all of them. The sample consists of 60,000 or so clones, roughly 97% of them appearing once. The material sequenced was T cells isolated from PBMCs. The sequence was collected from a human donor in good health. The V call is TRBV5-4, the J call TRBJ2-1, with 10 nucleotides matching TRBD1. CDR3 region: CASSPRQGATYNEQFF. The CDR3 nucleotides read TGTGCCAGCAGCCCCCGACAGGGGGCAACCTACAATGAGCAGTTCTTC.